These 21 T cell receptor beta chains were sequenced from one sample in a study of blood T cell repertoires in COVID-19. Produced via immunoSEQ multiplex PCR; TCRdb's table is partial and in-frame only. The data contain under 300,000 clones, around 93% of them singletons. Sequencing was carried out using PBMCs or T cells enriched from blood (not recorded which). Receptors originate from a human donor in a cohort exposed to, infected with or recovered from COVID-19 (not recorded which). The donor label of this sample is uncertain.

This sequence joins TRBV23-1 and TRBJ1-2, with D possibly TRBD1 on 6 matching bases. Being an ORF, TRBV23-1 has a function that is uncertain. Trimming left V 9 bases short and J 4 bases short, with 15 bases between. The CDR3 extends over 13 amino acids. The CDR3 loop reads CASNGGRVYGYTF. CDR3 coding DNA: TGCGCCAGTAATGGGGGCAGGGTCTATGGCTACACCTTC.

This clone was found once. The rearrangement uses TRBV11-2 and TRBJ2-4; TRBD2 matches at 12 bases. Germline CDR1 is SGHAT and CDR2 is FQNNGV. Trimming at V came to 6 bases and at J to 7 bases, leaving 10 bases not matched to a gene. CDR3 length equals 16 residues. The CDR3 here is CASRSPGLAGANIQYF. The CDR3, as DNA: TGTGCCAGCAGGTCCCCGGGACTAGCGGGCGCTAACATTCAGTACTTC.

V and J are TRBV7-9 and TRBJ1-1; no clear D gene. This CDR3 has 13 residues. V lost 2 bases to trimming and J lost 3 bases, with 7 bases between them. Germline lookup yields CDR1 SEHNR and CDR2 FQNEAQ (reference sequence). The CDR3 coding sequence is TGTGCCAGCAGCTTATTTGAGGACACTGAAGCTTTCTTT. Amino acids: CASSLFEDTEAFF.

The chain joins TRBV5-8 to TRBJ1-2; no definite D call. Germline CDR1 reads SGHTS; CDR2 reads YDEGEE. The V end lost 2 bases, the J end lost 7 bases, and 6 bases lay between the germline ends. CDR3 length: 11 residues. CDR3 nucleotide sequence: TGTGCCAGCAGCTTTAGTTTTGGCTACACCTTC. Translating it yields CASSFSFGYTF.

The J gene is TRBJ1-2, the V gene TRBV7-2, with a weak D call TRBD1 (6 bases). The germline CDR1 and CDR2 sequences are SGHTA and FQGNSA. The CDR3 loop spans 13 amino acids. V lost 4 bases and J lost 5, with 11 bases in between. CDR3 bases: TGTGCCAGCAGCTGGAACAGGGATTATGGCTACACCTTC. Translation: CASSWNRDYGYTF.

The J gene is TRBJ2-1, the V gene TRBV5-4; 9 bases fit TRBD1. Per germline, CDR1 SGHNT and CDR2 YYREEE (reference sequence). V lost 6 bases to trimming and J lost 6 bases; unmatched junction nucleotides: 10. The CDR3 has 15 residues. The CDR3 sequence is CASTSPDRGLNEQFF. The CDR3 region has the DNA TGTGCCAGCACCTCCCCGGACAGGGGACTCAATGAGCAGTTCTTC.

The chain is built from TRBV6-5 and TRBJ2-1, with D possibly being TRBD2 (6 bases). This CDR3 contains 15 residues. CDR1 and CDR2 from the germline V gene are MNHEY and SVGAGI. Between the trimmed V and J ends, which lost 2 bases and 8 bases, there was a span of 16 bases. The CDR3 loop is CASSYDGTLLYEQFF. The CDR3 DNA sequence: TGTGCCAGCAGTTACGACGGGACTCTTTTATATGAGCAGTTCTTC.

This rearrangement joins TRBV7-3 to TRBJ1-2; 9 bases map to TRBD1. With V trimmed by 5 bases and J by 7 bases, 5 bases remained unmatched. This CDR3 region has 13 residues. CDR1 SGHTA and CDR2 FQGTGA come from the germline V gene. CDR3 bases: TGTGCCAGCAGCCGGGGACAGGGTGGTGGCTACACCTTC. It translates to CASSRGQGGGYTF. Combining the CDR3 with reference TRBV7-3 and TRBJ1-2 gives the whole variable domain GAGVSQTPSNKVTEKGKYVELRCDPISGHTALYWYRQSLGQGPEFLIYFQGTGAADDSGLPNDRFFAVRPEGSVSTLKIQRTERGDSAVYLCASSRGQGGGYTFGSGTRLTVV.

This clone was counted a single time. The V call is TRBV30, the J call TRBJ1-5, with a possible D match to TRBD1 (5 bases). V lost 3 bases to trimming and J lost 9 bases, with 18 bases between them. Germline V gives CDR1 GTSNPN, CDR2 SVGIG (reference sequence). The CDR3 consists of 14 residues. The CDR3 bases are TGTGCCTGGAGGCCACAGGTTCCTTTAATGCCCCAGCATTTT. Its translation is CAWRPQVPLMPQHF. The whole variable domain, remainder taken from reference TRBV30 and TRBJ1-5, is SQTIHQWPATLVQPVGSPLSLECTVEGTSNPNLYWYRQAAGRGLQLLFYSVGIGQISSEVPQNLSASRPQDRQFILSSKKLLLSDSGFYLCAWRPQVPLMPQHFGDGTRLSIL.

This rearrangement joins TRBV24-1 to TRBJ1-3, with D perhaps TRBD1 (6 bases). There are 15 residues in the CDR3. CDR1 is KGHDR and CDR2 is SFDVKD in the germline V gene. Trimming shortened V by 4 bases and J by 4 bases, and 13 bases separated the two germline ends. CDR3 residues: CATSDPRDTGNTIYF. CDR3 coding DNA: TGTGCCACCAGTGACCCCAGGGACACCGGAAACACCATATATTTT.

This chain links TRBV5-8 with TRBJ2-7; 7 bases are a match to TRBD1. CDR1 is SGHTS and CDR2 is YDEGEE in the germline V gene. The junction had 14 bases not matched to a gene; V was cut back by 4 bases and J by 4 bases. This CDR3 is 16 amino acids long. Here the CDR3 DNA reads TGTGCCAGCAGCCTGGTCAGGAGACAGGGCGTATACGAGCAGTACTTC. It codes for CASSLVRRQGVYEQYF. Full variable domain (remainder filled in from reference TRBV5-8 and TRBJ2-7): EAGVTQSPTHLIKTRGQQATLRCSPISGHTSVYWYQQALGLGLQFLLWYDEGEERNRGNFPPRFSGRQFPNYSSELNVNALELEDSALYLCASSLVRRQGVYEQYFGPGTRLTVT.

The count of this clone is one. The CDR3 DNA reads as TGTGCCTGGAGTGCCCTTGCTAGCGGGGGACAAGAGACCCAGTACTTC. This codes for CAWSALASGGQETQYF. The genes are TRBV30 and TRBJ2-5; TRBD2 agrees at 10 bases. The CDR3 extends over 16 amino acids. The junction had 7 bases not matched to a gene; V was cut back by 1 base and J by 2 bases. Germline CDR1 is GTSNPN and CDR2 is SVGIG (reference sequence).

The V and J genes are TRBV19 and TRBJ1-1; TRBD1 matches 7 bases. Germline values: CDR1 LNHDA, CDR2 SQIVND (reference sequence). This CDR3 has 13 residues. Losses at the gene ends were 1 base for V and 8 bases for J; bases not matched to a gene: 4. This CDR3 reads CASSIVEGAEAFF. In DNA, the CDR3 is TGTGCCAGTAGTATAGTGGAGGGGGCAGAAGCTTTCTTT.

The J gene is TRBJ2-5, the V gene TRBV30, with 7 positions matching TRBD2. V was clipped by 3 bases and J by 2 bases; unmatched bases: 3. Germline lookup yields CDR1 GTSNPN and CDR2 SVGIG (reference sequence). The CDR3 spans 13 residues. DNA for the CDR3: TGTGCCTGGAGCCCCGGGGGGCAAGAGACCCAGTACTTC. Protein product: CAWSPGGQETQYF. Full variable domain (missing parts from reference TRBV30 and TRBJ2-5): SQTIHQWPATLVQPVGSPLSLECTVEGTSNPNLYWYRQAAGRGLQLLFYSVGIGQISSEVPQNLSASRPQDRQFILSSKKLLLSDSGFYLCAWSPGGQETQYFGPGTRLLVL.

This chain connects TRBV5-1 to TRBJ2-2; maybe TRBD1 (6 bases). The CDR3 contains 15 residues. V dropped 4 bases and J dropped 0 bases, with 10 bases sitting between them. CDR1 is SGHRS, CDR2 YFSETQ, per germline. CDR3 amino acids: CASSKGQPNTGELFF. The CDR3 bases are TGCGCCAGCAGCAAGGGACAACCGAACACCGGGGAGCTGTTTTTT.

V usage is TRBV5-5 and J usage is TRBJ2-7; the D is unclear. Looked up from germline, CDR1 is SGHKS and CDR2 is YYEKEE (reference sequence). Trimming shortened V by 6 bases and J by 1 base, and 8 bases separated the two germline ends. This CDR3 region has 12 residues. The CDR3 nucleotides read TGTGCCAGCACCGGGTGGTCCTACGAGCAGTACTTC. Residues: CASTGWSYEQYF.

This clone was seen only once. The chain has TRBV5-8 and TRBJ1-1; D not certain. CDR1 SGHTS and CDR2 YDEGEE come from the germline V gene. The length of the CDR3 is 11 residues. The V end was cut by 4 bases, the J end by 8 bases, with 9 bases between. CDR3 sequence: CASSHRPEAFF. The CDR3 coding sequence is TGTGCCAGCAGCCACAGACCCGAAGCTTTCTTT.

The V gene is TRBV5-1, the J gene TRBJ2-4, with D unresolved. CDR1 and CDR2 from the germline V gene are SGHRS and YFSETQ. V was shortened by 0 bases and J by 7 bases, with 11 bases between the two germline ends. This CDR3 spans 14 amino acids. CDR3 nucleotide sequence: TGCGCCAGCAGCTTGGAACCGAACGGGAACATTCAGTACTTC. This sequence encodes CASSLEPNGNIQYF.

V gene TRBV10-3 combines with J gene TRBJ2-3, with TRBD2 matching over 8 bases. The CDR3 length is 15 residues. J gave up 6 bases and V 0 bases, and 5 bases lay outside the gene matches. Germline CDR1 is ENHRY and CDR2 is SYGVKD. CDR3 nucleotide sequence: TGTGCCATCAGTGAGTCGAGCGGGGGACCGGATACGCAGTATTTT. Translating it yields CAISESSGGPDTQYF.

The gene calls are TRBV2 and TRBJ1-2; TRBD1 matches at 8 bases. Unmatched junction bases numbered 6, after V lost 1 base and J lost 8 bases. The CDR3 has 14 residues. Germline lookup yields CDR1 SNHLY and CDR2 FYNNEI. CDR3 in DNA: TGTGCCAGCAGTGAAGGGGGACAGGATTTAGGCTACACCTTC. Its translation is CASSEGGQDLGYTF.

V and J are TRBV4-3 and TRBJ1-2; D not certain. Trimming left V 3 bases short and J 1 base short, with 12 bases between. CDR3 length: 15 amino acids. Germline V gene data show CDR1 as LGHNA and CDR2 as YSLEER. CDR3 nucleotide sequence: TGCGCCAGCAGCCATGAGGTGGAGGGTAACTATGGCTACACCTTC. This translates into CASSHEVEGNYGYTF.